One T cell receptor beta chain is described in this entry. Trimming cost V 0 bases and J 5 bases; bases outside gene matches: 5. Germline loops: CDR1 LNHDA, CDR2 SQIVND (reference sequence). The CDR3 runs to 16 residues. The data were taken from a study of shared T cell receptors in the human thymus. Assay: immunoSEQ multiplex PCR; the TCRdb copy retains only in-frame clones and omits some. Of over 450,000 clones in the sample, 75% to 80% were seen once. These same records also appear under a second study, on human thymus T cells. This second report adds: Healthy Finnish infants undergoing corrective surgery for congenital heart defects were used as donors. From resections taken during corrective heart surgery, the thymus tissue was obtained. An apparent bias in V and J gene usage was seen in thymic and blood repertoires. Unrelated individuals reportedly shared highly overlapping thymic TCR repertoires.

The sequencing input was thymocytes. V and J are TRBV19 and TRBJ2-5, with TRBD2 matching over 11 bases. The source of this sequence is a boy under two years old with a congenital heart defect. The CDR3 DNA reads as TGTGCCAGTAGTATAGAGACTAGCGGGATTAGGGAGACCCAGTACTTC. It yields the protein CASSIETSGIRETQYF.